The 9 T cell receptor beta chains in this list originate from one sample, sequenced in a study of cytomegalovirus exposure and HLA in healthy donors. PCR primers comprised 60 Vbeta and 13 Jbeta primers. Sequencing used immunoSEQ multiplex PCR; TCRdb keeps in-frame clones, though not all of them. The repertoire has some 220,000 clones, over 75% of them found once; the top ten carry approximately 0.47%. The specimen was PBMCs. The receptors come from a boy younger than 18 in good health and CMV-seronegative.

This chain uses TRBV5-1 with TRBJ2-1, with 8 bases lining up with TRBD2. With 7 bases clipped from V and 4 bases from J, the junction kept 7 bases outside the gene matches. Germline V CDR1 and CDR2: SGHRS, YFSETQ. The CDR3 is 14 residues long. CDR3 protein: CASEAGVGYNEQFF. CDR3 DNA sequence: TGCGCCAGCGAAGCGGGAGTGGGTTACAATGAGCAGTTCTTC.

This clone turned up a few times. V and J are TRBV5-4 and TRBJ2-2; 9 bases line up with TRBD1. The germline V gene has CDR1 SGHNT and CDR2 YYREEE (reference sequence). CDR3 length: 17 residues. Trimming cost V 0 bases and J 4 bases; bases outside gene matches: 7. CDR3 region: CASSLGAGTGITGELFF. CDR3 coding DNA: TGTGCCAGCAGCTTGGGCGCCGGGACAGGGATCACCGGGGAGCTGTTTTTT.

This chain uses TRBV15 with TRBJ1-3; TRBD1 is a possible D gene (6 bases). The CDR3 sequence is 14 residues long. The germline gives CDR1 LNHNV, CDR2 YYDKDF (reference sequence). The V gene lost 5 bases and the J gene lost 2 bases, with 10 bases spanning the gap. CDR3 in amino acids: CATSGGGPGNTIYF. DNA of the CDR3: TGTGCCACCAGCGGGGGGGGCCCTGGAAACACCATATATTTT.

V gene TRBV6-5 combines with J gene TRBJ2-1; tentative D call: TRBD2 (6 bases). The V end lost 6 bases, the J end lost 5 bases, and 14 bases lay between the germline ends. CDR1 is MNHEY and CDR2 is SVGAGI in the germline V gene. This CDR3 contains 14 residues. The CDR3 region is CASSIGGNDNEQFF. The CDR3 coding sequence is TGTGCCAGCAGCATTGGGGGGAACGACAATGAGCAGTTCTTC.

In this sample, this clone turned up once. The V call is TRBV6-5, the J call TRBJ2-1; D may be TRBD2 (6 bases). The CDR3 runs to 15 residues. Trimming removed 2 bases at V and 0 bases at J, with 8 bases between. CDR1 MNHEY and CDR2 SVGAGI come from the germline V gene. The CDR3 DNA follows: TGTGCCAGCAGTTACGGGACTCTCTCCTACAATGAGCAGTTCTTC. Protein sequence: CASSYGTLSYNEQFF.

The chain combines TRBV7-6 with TRBJ2-7; a weak D match, TRBD2 (6 bases). Judging by the DNA end, TRBJ2-1 fits better; the J call may be wrong. CDR3 size: 13 residues. Germline V gene lookup returns CDR1 SGHVS and CDR2 FNYEAQ. The DNA of the CDR3 is TGTGCCAGCAGGGACCGGGACTCCGACGAGCAGTTCTTC. Translated: CASRDRDSDEQFF.

This chain links TRBV7-3 with TRBJ2-3; possibly TRBD1 for D (5 bases). The CDR3 loop spans 12 amino acids. The V gene's germline CDR1 is SGHTA and CDR2 FQGTGA. Trimming cost V 4 bases and J 8 bases, with 10 bases left between them. CDR3 bases: TGTGCCAGCAGCTCCGACAGTAGTACGCAGTATTTT. Translation: CASSSDSSTQYF.

The chain employs TRBV11-2 and TRBJ2-7, with a weak D call TRBD2 (5 bases). The CDR3 covers 15 residues. Germline assignment: CDR1 SGHAT and CDR2 FQNNGV. V was cut by 1 base and J by 0 bases, with 10 bases left in between. As DNA, the CDR3 is TGTGCCAGCAGCTTAGTGAGGGCACTCTCCTACGAGCAGTACTTC. Translation: CASSLVRALSYEQYF.

This chain uses TRBV7-9 with TRBJ1-2, with D tentatively TRBD1 (6 bases). V was trimmed by 4 bases and J by 8 bases, leaving 17 bases between them. The CDR3 consists of 14 residues. Germline V gene sequence: CDR1 SEHNR, CDR2 FQNEAQ (reference sequence). In nucleotides, the CDR3 is TGTGCCAGCAGCTCCTTGTCAGGGGATGTGGGCTACACCTTC. This gives the protein CASSSLSGDVGYTF.